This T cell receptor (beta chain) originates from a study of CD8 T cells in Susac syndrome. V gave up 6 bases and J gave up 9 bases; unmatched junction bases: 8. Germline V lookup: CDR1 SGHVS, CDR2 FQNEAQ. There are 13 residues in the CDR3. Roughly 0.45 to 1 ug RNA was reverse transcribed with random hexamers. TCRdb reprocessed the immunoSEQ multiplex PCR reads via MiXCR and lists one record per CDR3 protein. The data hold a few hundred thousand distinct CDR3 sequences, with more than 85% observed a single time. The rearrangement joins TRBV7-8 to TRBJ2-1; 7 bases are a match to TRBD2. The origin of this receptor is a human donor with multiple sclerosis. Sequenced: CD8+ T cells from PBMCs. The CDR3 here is CASRTLLAGEQFF. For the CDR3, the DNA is TGTGCCAGCAGAACTCTCTTAGCGGGTGAGCAGTTCTTC.